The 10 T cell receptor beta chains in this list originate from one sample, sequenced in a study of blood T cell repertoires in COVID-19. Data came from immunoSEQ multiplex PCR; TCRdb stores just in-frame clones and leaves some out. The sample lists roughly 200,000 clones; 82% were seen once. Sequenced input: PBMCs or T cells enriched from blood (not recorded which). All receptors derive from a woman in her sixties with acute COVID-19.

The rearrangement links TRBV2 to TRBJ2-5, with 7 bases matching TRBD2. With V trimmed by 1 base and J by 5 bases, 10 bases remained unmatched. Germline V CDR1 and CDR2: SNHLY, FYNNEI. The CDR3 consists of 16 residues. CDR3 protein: CASSEVGAGEKETQYF. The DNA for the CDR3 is TGTGCCAGCAGTGAAGTCGGGGCGGGGGAGAAGGAGACCCAGTACTTC.

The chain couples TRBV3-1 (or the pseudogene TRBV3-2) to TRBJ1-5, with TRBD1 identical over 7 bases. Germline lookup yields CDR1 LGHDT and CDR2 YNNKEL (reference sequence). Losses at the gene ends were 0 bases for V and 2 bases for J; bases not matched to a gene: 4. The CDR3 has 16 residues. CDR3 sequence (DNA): TGTGCCAGCAGCCAAGACTGGCAGGGGGGCAATCAGCCCCAGCATTTT. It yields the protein CASSQDWQGGNQPQHF.

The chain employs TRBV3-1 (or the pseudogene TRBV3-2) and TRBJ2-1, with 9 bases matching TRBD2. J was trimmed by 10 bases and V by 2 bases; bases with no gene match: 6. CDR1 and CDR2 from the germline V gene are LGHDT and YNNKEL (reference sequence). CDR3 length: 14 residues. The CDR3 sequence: CASSQTRLAEEQFF. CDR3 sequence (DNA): TGTGCCAGCAGCCAAACCAGACTAGCGGAAGAGCAGTTCTTC.

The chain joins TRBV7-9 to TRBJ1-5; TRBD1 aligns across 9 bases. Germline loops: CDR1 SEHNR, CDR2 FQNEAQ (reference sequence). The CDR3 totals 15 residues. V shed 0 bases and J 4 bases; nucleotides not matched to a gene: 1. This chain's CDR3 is CASSLAGTGNQPQHF. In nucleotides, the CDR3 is TGTGCCAGCAGCTTAGCGGGGACAGGGAATCAGCCCCAGCATTTT.

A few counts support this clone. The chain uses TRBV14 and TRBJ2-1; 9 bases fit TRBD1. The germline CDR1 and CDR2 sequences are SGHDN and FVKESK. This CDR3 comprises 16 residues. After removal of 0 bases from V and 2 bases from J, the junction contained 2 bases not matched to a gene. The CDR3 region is CASSQDRQGAYNEQFF. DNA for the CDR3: TGTGCCAGCAGCCAAGATCGACAGGGGGCCTACAATGAGCAGTTCTTC.

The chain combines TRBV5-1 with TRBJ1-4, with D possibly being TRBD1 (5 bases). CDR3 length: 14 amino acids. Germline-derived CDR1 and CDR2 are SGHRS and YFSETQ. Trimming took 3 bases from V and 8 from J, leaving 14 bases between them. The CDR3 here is CASSWGGAGEKLFF. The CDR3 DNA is TGCGCCAGCAGCTGGGGAGGGGCCGGGGAAAAACTGTTTTTT.

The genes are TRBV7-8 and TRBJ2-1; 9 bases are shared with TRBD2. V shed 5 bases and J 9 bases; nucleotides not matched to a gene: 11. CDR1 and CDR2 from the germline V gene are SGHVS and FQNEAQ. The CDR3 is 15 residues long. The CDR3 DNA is TGTGCCAGCAGCACCTCAGGAGCGGGAGGTCGTGAGCAGTTCTTC. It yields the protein CASSTSGAGGREQFF.

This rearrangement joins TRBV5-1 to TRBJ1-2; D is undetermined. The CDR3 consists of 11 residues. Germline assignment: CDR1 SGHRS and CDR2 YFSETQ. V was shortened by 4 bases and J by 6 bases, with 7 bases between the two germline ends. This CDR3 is CASSPGDGYTF. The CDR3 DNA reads TGCGCCAGCAGCCCGGGTGATGGCTACACCTTC.

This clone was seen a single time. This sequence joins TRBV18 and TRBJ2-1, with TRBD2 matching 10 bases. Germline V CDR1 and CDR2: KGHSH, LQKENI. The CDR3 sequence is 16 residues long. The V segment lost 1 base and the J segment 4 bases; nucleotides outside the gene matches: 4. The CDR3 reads CASSPQLAGDYNEQFF. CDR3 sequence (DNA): TGTGCCAGCTCACCACAGCTAGCGGGGGATTACAATGAGCAGTTCTTC.

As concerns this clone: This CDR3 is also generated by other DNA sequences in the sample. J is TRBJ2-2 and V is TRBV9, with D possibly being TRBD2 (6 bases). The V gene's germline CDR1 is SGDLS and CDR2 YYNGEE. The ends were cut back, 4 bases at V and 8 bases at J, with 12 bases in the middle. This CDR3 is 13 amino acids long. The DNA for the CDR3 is TGTGCCAGCAGCCCCCGGGGGACTGGGGAGCTGTTTTTT. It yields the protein CASSPRGTGELFF. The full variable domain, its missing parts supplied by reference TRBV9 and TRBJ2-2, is DSGVTQTPKHLITATGQRVTLRCSPRSGDLSVYWYQQSLDQGLQFLIQYYNGEERAKGNILERFSAQQFPDLHSELNLSSLELGDSALYFCASSPRGTGELFFGEGSRLTVL.